Sequencing of this T cell receptor (beta chain) was carried out in a study of beta chain features in type 1 diabetes. Reverse transcription of all isolated RNA meant that expressed TCRB transcripts were sequenced. Sequencing was performed with immunoSEQ multiplex PCR; in TCRdb, only in-frame clones are kept and a portion is missing. The sample records about 180,000 clones, around an eighth being singletons. V was clipped by 2 bases and J by 0 bases; unmatched bases: 0. From germline, CDR1 is SGHRS and CDR2 YFSETQ. The CDR3 loop spans 14 amino acids. Sequences were obtained from central memory CD4+ T cells from blood. The TCR was taken from a woman in her late teens or twenties in good health. The V call is TRBV5-1, the J call TRBJ2-5; 8 nucleotides align to TRBD2. Written as DNA, the CDR3 is TGCGCCAGCAGCTTAGCGGGAGACCAAGAGACCCAGTACTTC. Amino acid sequence: CASSLAGDQETQYF. The full variable domain, completed using reference TRBV5-1 and TRBJ2-5, is KAGVTQTPRYLIKTRGQQVTLSCSPISGHRSVSWYQQTPGQGLQFLFEYFSETQRNKGNFPGRFSGRQFSNSRSEMNVSTLELGDSALYLCASSLAGDQETQYFGPGTRLLVL.